The 17 T cell receptor beta chains in this list originate from one sample, sequenced in a study of CD8 T cells in ankylosing spondylitis. TCRdb re-derived calls from the 5' RACE reads in MiXCR, one entry per CDR3 protein. The repertoire has roughly 190,000 distinct CDR3 sequences, roughly 13% of them found once; the top ten carry about 15%. The sample was blood, either unsorted or a sorted T cell fraction (not recorded which). These TCRs come from a male donor with ankylosing spondylitis or in good health (not recorded which).

This clonotype was recorded many times. The chain combines TRBV12-3 or TRBV12-4 with TRBJ2-2, with D perhaps TRBD1 or TRBD2 (5 bases each). The CDR3 totals 15 residues. Trimming shortened V by 5 bases and J by 0 bases, and 10 bases separated the two germline ends. The CDR3 reads CASSQGRPNTGELFF. CDR3 bases: TGTGCCAGCAGTCAGGGACGGCCGAACACCGGGGAGCTGTTTTTT.

This clonotype has at least ten counts. The chain recombines TRBV10-2 with TRBJ1-1; TRBD1 is a possible D gene (5 bases). The length of the CDR3 is 13 residues. Germline loops: CDR1 WSHSY, CDR2 SAAADI. Trimming took off 7 bases at V and 1 base at J, with 10 bases between the two ends. CDR3 bases: TGCGCCAGCACCAGTACAGGGAACACTGAAGCTTTCTTT. Its protein product is CASTSTGNTEAFF.

J is TRBJ2-5 and V is TRBV4-1; 8 bases match TRBD2. The CDR3 is 14 amino acids. V was pared by 5 bases and J by 4 bases, with 6 bases of the junction left unmatched. Germline-derived CDR1 and CDR2 are MGHRA and YSYEKL. The CDR3 region has the DNA TGCGCCAGCAGCTTAACTAGCGGCGGAGAGACCCAGTACTTC. This translates into CASSLTSGGETQYF.

There are many counts of this clonotype. The chain uses TRBV5-1 and TRBJ2-1; tentatively, D is TRBD2 (6 bases). Trimming cost V 2 bases and J 0 bases, with 15 bases left between them. The CDR3 is 17 residues long. Germline values: CDR1 SGHRS, CDR2 YFSETQ. CDR3 nucleotides: TGCGCCAGCAGCTTCCGTGAGGAGGGGAGCTCCTACAATGAGCAGTTCTTC. Translating it yields CASSFREEGSSYNEQFF.

Ten or more counts support this clonotype. The chain joins TRBV12-3 or TRBV12-4 to TRBJ2-3; weak D call: TRBD2 (6 bases). The ends were cut back, 5 bases at V and 1 base at J, with 10 bases in the middle. CDR3 size: 14 residues. CDR3 residues: CASSRTGGTDTQYF. CDR3 sequence (DNA): TGTGCCAGCAGTCGAACGGGGGGCACAGATACGCAGTATTTT.

The chain is built from TRBV12-3 or TRBV12-4 and TRBJ2-2; D is ambiguous. V lost 3 bases, J lost 3 bases, and 2 bases lay in between. The CDR3 is 12 amino acids. CDR3 sequence (DNA): TGTGCCAGCAGTTTTTACACCGGGGAGCTGTTTTTT. The encoded protein is CASSFYTGELFF.

The table lists this clonotype with a few counts. The genes are TRBV4-1 and TRBJ2-1, with TRBD2 identical over 8 bases. V lost 4 bases, J lost 2 bases, and 7 bases stayed unmatched. CDR1 MGHRA and CDR2 YSYEKL come from the germline V gene. The CDR3 covers 16 residues. The CDR3 DNA reads TGCGCCAGCAGCCCAAGTGGTAGCGGGACCTACAATGAGCAGTTCTTC. It encodes CASSPSGSGTYNEQFF.

This sequence joins TRBV7-9 and TRBJ2-3; D is ambiguous. The germline gives CDR1 SEHNR, CDR2 FQNEAQ (reference sequence). This CDR3 comprises 14 residues. The ends were cut back, 0 bases at V and 4 bases at J, with 8 bases in the middle. The CDR3 nucleotides read TGTGCCAGCAGCTTAGCGTCCAGGCCAGATACGCAGTATTTT. It codes for CASSLASRPDTQYF.

The V gene is TRBV6-2 or TRBV6-3, the J gene TRBJ2-7; no clear D. The V end lost 0 bases, the J end lost 3 bases, and 6 bases lay between the germline ends. The germline gives CDR1 MNHEY, CDR2 SVGEGT. CDR3 size: 13 residues. The CDR3 region has the DNA TGTGCCAGCAGTTACTCGAACCACTACGAGCAGTACTTC. Translated, it gives CASSYSNHYEQYF.

The V call is TRBV18, the J call TRBJ2-7; 10 bases agree with TRBD2. Losses at the gene ends were 3 bases for V and 6 bases for J; bases not matched to a gene: 8. Germline V CDR1 and CDR2: KGHSH, LQKENI. The CDR3 extends over 15 amino acids. CDR3 DNA: TGTGCCAGCTCACCGAGGGAGCGGGAGGGGGCCGAGCAGTACTTC. This translates into CASSPREREGAEQYF.

The gene calls are TRBV12-5 and TRBJ2-5, with unresolved D. Per the germline V gene, CDR1 is LGHNT and CDR2 is FRNRAP. V lost 5 bases and J lost 2, with 18 bases in between. The CDR3 totals 16 residues. CDR3 residues: CASGRPGSRKQETQYF. CDR3 DNA: TGTGCTAGTGGTCGACCGGGCTCCAGAAAACAAGAGACCCAGTACTTC.

The chain carries TRBV3-1 and TRBJ2-7; D may be TRBD1 (6 bases). The V gene's germline CDR1 is LGHDT and CDR2 YNNKEL (reference sequence). The CDR3 spans 15 residues. Trimming removed 4 bases at V and 1 base at J, with 14 bases between. The CDR3 nucleotides are TGTGCCAGCAGCCCCACGGGACAACTATCCTACGAGCAGTACTTC. Protein: CASSPTGQLSYEQYF.

This chain links TRBV11-2 with TRBJ1-2; D not resolved. V lost 7 bases and J lost 4, with 13 bases in between. This CDR3 comprises 13 residues. Germline CDR1 is SGHAT and CDR2 is FQNNGV. For the CDR3, the DNA is TGTGCCAGCACCCCCGGGCCCTTCTATGGCTACACCTTC. As protein: CASTPGPFYGYTF.

This chain connects TRBV12-3 or TRBV12-4 to TRBJ2-3; D is possibly TRBD2 (6 bases). Deletions cut 3 bases from V and 4 bases from J, with 11 bases between. This CDR3 contains 14 residues. The CDR3 DNA is TGTGCCAGCAGTTTTCGGCTAGCGCCAGATACGCAGTATTTT. Its protein is CASSFRLAPDTQYF.

This clonotype was counted ten times or more. V gene TRBV29-1 combines with J gene TRBJ2-3; no clear D gene. Trimming took 6 bases from V and 2 from J, leaving 3 bases between them. Germline V CDR1 and CDR2: SQVTM, ANQGSEA. This CDR3 has 10 residues. DNA of the CDR3: TGCAGCGTACACACAGATACGCAGTATTTT. Translation: CSVHTDTQYF.

This clonotype turned up a few times. CDR3 in amino acids: CASSAAQGFAEAFF. CDR3 DNA: TGCGCCAGCAGCGCCGCCCAGGGGTTTGCTGAAGCTTTCTTT. This chain links TRBV5-1 with TRBJ1-1; perhaps TRBD1 as D (6 bases). V dropped 4 bases and J dropped 6 bases, with 16 bases sitting between them. The CDR3 is 14 amino acids. CDR1 SGHRS and CDR2 YFSETQ come from the germline V gene.

This clonotype was observed a handful of times. The chain has TRBV5-1 and TRBJ2-7, with 7 bases lining up with TRBD1. The V segment lost 4 bases and the J segment 5 bases; nucleotides outside the gene matches: 12. Germline CDR1 is SGHRS and CDR2 is YFSETQ. This CDR3 spans 15 amino acids. The CDR3 here is CASSPRQGPMDEQYF. For the CDR3, the DNA is TGCGCCAGCAGCCCAAGACAGGGCCCGATGGACGAGCAGTACTTC.